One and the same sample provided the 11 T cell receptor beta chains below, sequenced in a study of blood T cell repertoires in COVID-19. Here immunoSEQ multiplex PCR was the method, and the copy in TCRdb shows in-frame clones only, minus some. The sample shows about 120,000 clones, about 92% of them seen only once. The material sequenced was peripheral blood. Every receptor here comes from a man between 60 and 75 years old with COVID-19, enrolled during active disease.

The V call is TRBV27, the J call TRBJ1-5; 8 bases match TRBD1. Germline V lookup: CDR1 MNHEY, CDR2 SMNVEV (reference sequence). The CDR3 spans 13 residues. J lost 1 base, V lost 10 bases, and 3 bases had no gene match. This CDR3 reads CATRQGSNQPQHF. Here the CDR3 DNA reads TGTGCCACCCGACAGGGGAGCAATCAGCCCCAGCATTTT.

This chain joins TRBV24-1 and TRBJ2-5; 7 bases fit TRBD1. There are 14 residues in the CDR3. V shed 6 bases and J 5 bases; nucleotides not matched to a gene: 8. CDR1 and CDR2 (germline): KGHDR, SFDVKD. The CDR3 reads CATSRQGGGETQYF. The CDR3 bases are TGTGCCACCAGTAGACAGGGCGGTGGTGAGACCCAGTACTTC.

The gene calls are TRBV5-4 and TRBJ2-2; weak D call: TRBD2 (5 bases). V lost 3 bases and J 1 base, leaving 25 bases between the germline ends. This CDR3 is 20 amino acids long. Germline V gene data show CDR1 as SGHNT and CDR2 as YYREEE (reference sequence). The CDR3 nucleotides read TGTGCCAGCAGCTCAGGAAAAATCAACCTAGCAGCTAAGAACACCGGGGAGCTGTTTTTT. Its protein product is CASSSGKINLAAKNTGELFF.

The CDR3 reads CASSLIPGQGEEQYF. The CDR3 nucleotides are TGCGCCAGCAGCTTGATACCGGGACAGGGCGAAGAGCAGTACTTC. The chain recombines TRBV5-1 with TRBJ2-7; 9 positions agree with TRBD1. Trimming cost V 1 base and J 7 bases; bases outside gene matches: 9. Germline assignment: CDR1 SGHRS and CDR2 YFSETQ. The CDR3 covers 15 residues.

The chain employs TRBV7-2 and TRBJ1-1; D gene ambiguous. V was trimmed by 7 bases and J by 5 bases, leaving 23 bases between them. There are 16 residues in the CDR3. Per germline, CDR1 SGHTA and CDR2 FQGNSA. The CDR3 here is CASIPLGSGWGTEAFF. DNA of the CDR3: TGTGCCAGCATCCCTTTGGGGAGCGGATGGGGAACTGAAGCTTTCTTT.

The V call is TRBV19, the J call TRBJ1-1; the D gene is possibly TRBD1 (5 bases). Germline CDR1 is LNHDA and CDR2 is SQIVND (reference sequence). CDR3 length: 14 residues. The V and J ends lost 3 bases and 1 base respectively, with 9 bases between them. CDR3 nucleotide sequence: TGTGCCAGTAGTATCCAGGGAACGAACACTGAAGCTTTCTTT. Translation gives CASSIQGTNTEAFF.

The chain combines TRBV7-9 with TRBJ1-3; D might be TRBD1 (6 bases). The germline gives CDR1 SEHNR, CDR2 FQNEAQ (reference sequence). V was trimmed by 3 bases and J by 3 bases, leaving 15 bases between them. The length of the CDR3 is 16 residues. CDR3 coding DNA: TGTGCCAGCAGCTTGGGCCAGGGGATAAGTGGAAACACCATATATTTT. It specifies CASSLGQGISGNTIYF.

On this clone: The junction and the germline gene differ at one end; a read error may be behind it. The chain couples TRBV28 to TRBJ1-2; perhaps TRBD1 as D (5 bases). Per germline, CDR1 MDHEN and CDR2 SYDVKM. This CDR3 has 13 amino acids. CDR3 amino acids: CASYTGGVYDYTF. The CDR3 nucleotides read TGTGCCAGCTACACCGGGGGAGTCTATGACTACACCTTC.

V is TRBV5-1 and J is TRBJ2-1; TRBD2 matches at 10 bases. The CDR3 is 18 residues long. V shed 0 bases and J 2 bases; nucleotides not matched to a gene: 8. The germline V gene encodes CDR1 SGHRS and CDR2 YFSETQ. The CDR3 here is CASSLVLAGVETYNEQFF. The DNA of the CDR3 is TGCGCCAGCAGCTTGGTTCTAGCGGGAGTCGAAACCTACAATGAGCAGTTCTTC.

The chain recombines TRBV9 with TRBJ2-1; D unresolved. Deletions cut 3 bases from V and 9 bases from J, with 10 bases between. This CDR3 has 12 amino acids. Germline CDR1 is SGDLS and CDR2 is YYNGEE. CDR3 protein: CASSAEDGEQFF. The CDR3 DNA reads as TGTGCCAGCAGCGCAGAGGATGGTGAGCAGTTCTTC.

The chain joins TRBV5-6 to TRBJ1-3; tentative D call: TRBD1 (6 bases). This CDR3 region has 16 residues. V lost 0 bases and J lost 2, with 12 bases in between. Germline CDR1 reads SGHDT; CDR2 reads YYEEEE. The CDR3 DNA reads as TGTGCCAGCAGCTTGGACAGGGCTTGGCCTGGAAACACCATATATTTT. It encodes CASSLDRAWPGNTIYF.